The sequence of this T cell receptor (beta chain) was determined in a study of blood T cell repertoires in COVID-19 (dated by TCRdb to about 2020). Background on the whole study: Samples covering the acute and convalescent phases of COVID-19 were provided by collaborators in the United States, Italy and Spain. The prospective study material was composed of cDNA or gDNA derived from T cells, B-cell-depleted T cells, or PBMCs. The dataset comprised deeply sampled blood TCRbeta repertoires from subjects exposed to, actively infected with, or recovered from COVID-19. The repertoires were released in a freely available public database meant as a resource for research on the immune response to SARS-CoV-2. The samples were drawn from the first 160 participants of the ongoing ImmuneRACE study and from under 1,500 subjects provided by 6 global collaborators. Sample metadata almost always included a de-identified subject ID, COVID-19 status, age in years and sex. Where available, HLA class I and class II types were taken from metadata supplied by the sample provider and were not determined by assay-based typing.

The collaborating institutions used their own protocols to collect whole blood in K2EDTA tubes. Collaborator samples were shipped for TCRbeta analysis as frozen whole blood, isolated PBMCs, or DNA extracted from either sample type. The CDR3 runs 12 residues from the cysteine to the phenylalanine. Just CDR3 DNA is preserved here, 36 bases in frame from base 1. V and J are trimmed by 6 bases and 4 bases, and the gene matches miss 1 base of the junction. The germline V gene gives CDR1 as MDHEN and CDR2 as SYDVKM. Overall study outcomes, separate from this receptor: How much clinical and demographic metadata was included differed by source and by participant, and the metadata was provided uncurated.

In the case of this clone: Its antigen is currently not known. Base-call qualities are not available, and no considerably larger clone is one nucleotide away.

TCRbeta CDR3 regions were amplified from genomic DNA using the immunoSEQ Assay, a bias-controlled multiplex PCR. The study's own analysis went as follows. The number of nucleated cells in each sample was estimated from the amplification of reference gene primers within the assay. To quantify the absolute abundance of each unique TCRbeta CDR3 rearrangement, sequence reads were collapsed and filtered. For each sample, productive Simpson clonality was calculated by taking the square root of Simpson's diversity index across productive rearrangements. As stored in TCRdb, this immuneACCESS dataset retains in-frame rearrangements with V and J assigned. A fraction of the clones does not appear; measured against another copy, unresolved V genes explain less than half of the discrepancy, and the remainder lacks a known reason. V and J calls and clone size come straight from that table; D and trimming were deduced from the DNA. The sample has approximately 94,000 clones on record, under 85% of them singletons. The ten largest account for roughly 22% of the sample.

The sample was peripheral blood. This clonotype originated in a human donor in a cohort sampled during active COVID-19. The sequence joins TRBV28 to TRBJ2-7; 9 bases in the junction line up with TRBD1. In nucleotides, the sequence is TGTGCCAGCAGGGGACAGGGATACGAGCAGTACTTC. Its protein reads: CASRGQGYEQYF.